The 10 T cell receptor beta chains presented below share a single source sample, sequenced in a study of blood T cell repertoires in COVID-19. Repertoires were generated with immunoSEQ multiplex PCR, while TCRdb's copy carries only in-frame clones and drops some. Of about 210,000 clones in the sample, about 83% were seen once. Material for sequencing was peripheral blood. The receptors were gathered from a woman between 50 and 59 years old with acute or convalescent COVID-19.

The rearrangement joins TRBV27 to TRBJ2-1, with 11 bases fitting TRBD2. Germline V lookup: CDR1 MNHEY, CDR2 SMNVEV (reference sequence). V trimming: 4 bases; J trimming: 5 bases; junction bases outside the gene matches: 16. The CDR3 consists of 19 residues. CDR3 amino acids: CASSSLMARASGRNNEQFF. In DNA form, the CDR3 reads TGTGCCAGCAGTTCCCTAATGGCCCGGGCTAGCGGGAGGAACAATGAGCAGTTCTTC.

The rearrangement links TRBV5-1 to TRBJ1-3, with D unclear. V gave up 1 base and J gave up 2 bases, with 7 bases separating them. The CDR3 loop spans 14 amino acids. The germline V gene has CDR1 SGHRS and CDR2 YFSETQ. The CDR3 sequence is CASSLQFPGNTIYF. The CDR3, as DNA: TGCGCCAGCAGCTTGCAGTTCCCTGGAAACACCATATATTTT.

V usage is TRBV28 and J usage is TRBJ1-6; 8 bases align to TRBD1. The ends lost 5 bases at V and 10 bases at J; junction bases unmatched: 7. Germline CDR1 reads MDHEN; CDR2 reads SYDVKM. The CDR3 sequence is 14 residues long. As DNA, the CDR3 is TGTGCCAGCAGTGTCGGACAGGGTGGGTCACCCCTCCACTTT. As protein: CASSVGQGGSPLHF.

The chain is built from TRBV19 and TRBJ2-7, with D tentatively TRBD1 (5 bases). Trimming shortened V by 2 bases and J by 3 bases, and 14 bases separated the two germline ends. The germline V gene has CDR1 LNHDA and CDR2 SQIVND (reference sequence). The CDR3 contains 15 residues. The CDR3 DNA reads TGTGCCAGTAGTATAAAAACAGGCGAACTCTACGAGCAGTACTTC. Translation gives CASSIKTGELYEQYF.

This clone was seen a few times. V usage is TRBV30 and J usage is TRBJ1-1, with 9 bases matching TRBD1. The CDR3 runs to 14 residues. The junction had 8 bases not matched to a gene; V was cut back by 4 bases and J by 5 bases. Germline CDR1 and CDR2: GTSNPN and SVGIG (reference sequence). CDR3 nucleotide sequence: TGTGCCTGGAATAAGGGACAGGGCGTGACTGAAGCTTTCTTT. It encodes CAWNKGQGVTEAFF. Full variable domain (missing parts from reference TRBV30 and TRBJ1-1): SQTIHQWPATLVQPVGSPLSLECTVEGTSNPNLYWYRQAAGRGLQLLFYSVGIGQISSEVPQNLSASRPQDRQFILSSKKLLLSDSGFYLCAWNKGQGVTEAFFGQGTRLTVV.

This chain links TRBV20-1 with TRBJ1-2; 9 bases fit TRBD1. Germline V gene sequence: CDR1 DFQATT, CDR2 SNEGSKA (reference sequence). The CDR3 is 11 amino acids. V lost 3 bases and J lost 12; bases outside the gene matches: 5. The CDR3 sequence is CSARGTGTDTF. The CDR3 bases are TGCAGTGCTAGGGGGACAGGGACAGACACCTTC.

V and J are TRBV5-1 and TRBJ1-1; 8 positions agree with TRBD1. V was pared by 3 bases and J by 1 base, with 2 bases of the junction left unmatched. Germline CDR1 SGHRS, CDR2 YFSETQ. The CDR3 extends over 14 amino acids. The CDR3 sequence: CASSSQGGNTEAFF. In DNA form, the CDR3 reads TGCGCCAGCAGCTCACAGGGGGGGAACACTGAAGCTTTCTTT.

A word on this clone: This CDR3 is missing its conserved last phenylalanine or tryptophan, likely due to a read error. Because the CDR3's place on the DNA is in doubt, the DNA is left out and the CDR3 is given as listed by TCRdb. The chain joins TRBV6-7 to TRBJ1-4; the DNA was not compared with TRBD1, the D call given in the table. TRBV6-7 is designated an ORF whose function remains uncertain. The CDR3 contains 9 residues when both ends are counted. The CDR3: CASSYSSGS.

This chain joins TRBV5-8 and TRBJ2-3, with D possibly matching TRBD2 (5 bases). Trimming stripped 1 base from V and 4 bases from J, with 13 bases between. Germline V gene data show CDR1 as SGHTS and CDR2 as YDEGEE. CDR3 size: 15 residues. The CDR3 protein is CASSLIGLTSDTQYF. The CDR3 nucleotides read TGTGCCAGCAGCTTGATAGGACTGACATCAGATACGCAGTATTTT.

The chain carries TRBV28 and TRBJ1-4; a weak D match, TRBD1 (5 bases). The CDR3 contains 15 residues. CDR1 and CDR2 (germline): MDHEN, SYDVKM. With 3 bases removed from V and 1 base from J, the gap between germline ends came to 9 bases. The CDR3 DNA reads TGTGCCAGCAGTTTTCGGGGGGGAACTAATGAAAAACTGTTTTTT. It translates to CASSFRGGTNEKLFF.